This TCR beta chain was profiled in a study of STAT5B mutations in CD4+ large granular lymphocyte leukemia. Study results and limitations: Main leukemic clonotypes were patient-specific, but under 30% appeared at low frequency elsewhere.

Measured with immunoSEQ multiplex PCR; TCRdb has only the in-frame clones, and not every one. The sample carries tens of thousands of clones, 65% to 85% recorded once. Germline values: CDR1 SGHDT, CDR2 YYEEEE. The V and J ends lost 4 bases and 3 bases, in that order; junction bases with no gene match: 3. The CDR3 has 13 amino acids. Note on this clone: Its antigen is undetermined.

This clonotype originated in a human donor in good health. The chain combines TRBV5-6 with TRBJ2-5; 7 nucleotides agree with TRBD1. Sequenced input: CD4+ T cells from blood buffy coats. The CDR3 nucleotides read TGTGCCAGCAGCCGGGACAGTAAAGAGACCCAGTACTTC. Amino acids: CASSRDSKETQYF.